This TCR beta chain is from a study of T cells in Graves' hyperthyroidism and ophthalmopathy. Study-wide background: Specimen type is peripheral blood, collected at initial diagnosis prior to any treatment.

Disease lasting under 3 months, a NOSPECS grade of at least 4, and a Clinical Activity Score of at least 3 were features of the ophthalmopathy patients. Study results and caveats: In the analysis, a 13 V-J model separated ophthalmopathy from stable hyperthyroidism. In the blood, most expanded thyroid clonotypes above 0.001 appeared as well.

This clonotype was picked up many times. Antigen unknown. Germline assignment: CDR1 MNHEY and CDR2 SVGEGT. The CDR3 totals 13 residues. J lost 0 bases, V lost 8 bases, and 1 base had no gene match. RNA transcripts were the template for amplifying TCR beta CDR3 regions. HTBI primers were used for first-round RT-PCR of the TCR CDR3. Each CDR3 protein gets one entry after TCRdb re-called the multiplex PCR reads with MiXCR. Altogether 500,000 to 600,000 distinct CDR3 sequences are present, 15% to 20% being singletons, with the ten largest covering over 45%. This clonotype was sampled from a man between 40 and 49 years old with Graves' ophthalmopathy. The V call is TRBV6-2 or TRBV6-3, the J call TRBJ2-1; 7 bases line up with TRBD1. The sequenced material came from blood. Written as DNA, the CDR3 is TGTGCCAGCCGGGACAGCTCCTACAATGAGCAGTTCTTC. Translation: CASRDSSYNEQFF.